Below are 24 T cell receptor beta chains sequenced from a single sample in a study of preoperative IRX-2 immunotherapy in early breast cancer. Assay used: immunoSEQ multiplex PCR; TCRdb lists only in-frame clones, some missing. Found here are about 67,000 clones, roughly 94% of them singletons; the top ten hold under 2%. Treatment: preoperative locoregional IRX-2 cytokine immunotherapy. The biological material was taken from a patient treated with IRX-2 immunotherapy. The receptors were gathered from a human donor with breast cancer.

The genes are TRBV6-6 and TRBJ2-7; either TRBD1 or TRBD2 may fit D (6 bases each). Germline V gives CDR1 MNHNY, CDR2 SVGAGI (reference sequence). The CDR3 has 14 amino acids. Trimming took 3 bases from V and 6 from J, leaving 15 bases between them. This CDR3 is CASSYPARGGEQYF. The DNA of the CDR3 is TGTGCCAGCAGTTATCCTGCCAGGGGAGGCGAGCAGTACTTC.

The J gene is TRBJ1-6, the V gene TRBV6-5, with 12 bases lining up with TRBD1. CDR3 length: 15 amino acids. After removal of 2 bases from V and 10 bases from J, the junction contained 3 bases not matched to a gene. Looked up from germline, CDR1 is MNHEY and CDR2 is SVGAGI. The CDR3 is CASSYVGTGGSPLHF. The CDR3 DNA follows: TGTGCCAGCAGTTACGTCGGGACAGGGGGCTCACCCCTCCACTTT.

The CDR3 loop is CASSQVPGGDYGYTF. CDR3 bases: TGCGCCAGCAGCCAAGTCCCCGGGGGCGACTATGGCTACACCTTC. The chain couples TRBV4-1 to TRBJ1-2; weak D call: TRBD1 (6 bases). V lost 1 base and J lost 3, with 12 bases in between. Germline V gene data show CDR1 as MGHRA and CDR2 as YSYEKL. The CDR3 spans 15 residues.

The CDR3 region has the DNA TGTGCCAGCAGCTTAGGTACTCCCTACGAGCAGTACTTC. Encoded protein: CASSLGTPYEQYF. The gene calls are TRBV7-9 and TRBJ2-7; D remains unclear. V was shortened by 1 base and J by 2 bases, with 6 bases between the two germline ends. The CDR3 runs 13 residues. In germline, CDR1 is SEHNR, CDR2 FQNEAQ (reference sequence). The full variable domain, completed using reference TRBV7-9 and TRBJ2-7, is DTGVSQNPRHKITKRGQNVTFRCDPISEHNRLYWYRQTLGQGPEFLTYFQNEAQLEKSRLLSDRFSAERPKGSFSTLEIQRTEQGDSAMYLCASSLGTPYEQYFGPGTRLTVT.

The chain carries TRBV7-2 and TRBJ2-3, with 7 bases lining up with TRBD2. The germline gives CDR1 SGHTA, CDR2 FQGNSA. The length of the CDR3 is 15 residues. V shed 4 bases and J 6 bases; nucleotides not matched to a gene: 10. The CDR3 protein is CASSSGVGGRDTQYF. The CDR3 nucleotides are TGTGCCAGCAGCTCCGGGGTGGGAGGGAGGGATACGCAGTATTTT.

CDR3 amino acids: CAIGSGEMNTEAFF. CDR3 nucleotides: TGTGCCATCGGGAGCGGGGAGATGAACACTGAAGCTTTCTTT. The V and J genes are TRBV10-3 and TRBJ1-1, with unresolved D. Germline V gene sequence: CDR1 ENHRY, CDR2 SYGVKD. The CDR3 contains 14 residues. The germline V and J ends were trimmed by 8 bases and 0 bases, with 13 bases remaining between them.

J is TRBJ2-1 and V is TRBV7-6, with a tentative D call TRBD2 (6 bases). Germline V gene data show CDR1 as SGHVS and CDR2 as FNYEAQ. This CDR3 has 15 amino acids. Trimming left V 7 bases short and J 4 bases short, with 17 bases between. The CDR3 protein is CASTIGTGAYNEQFF. The DNA for the CDR3 is TGTGCCAGCACCATTGGGACGGGAGCTTACAATGAGCAGTTCTTC.

The chain combines TRBV4-2 with TRBJ2-1; the D is unclear. V was clipped by 0 bases and J by 8 bases, with 14 bases between them. Germline CDR1 LGHNA, CDR2 YNFKEQ. CDR3 length equals 15 residues. The CDR3 loop reads CASSQEVRPIDEQFF. The CDR3 nucleotides are TGTGCCAGCAGCCAAGAGGTCCGGCCTATCGATGAGCAGTTCTTC.

The rearrangement uses TRBV6-6 and TRBJ2-5; D gene ambiguous. The CDR3 is 11 residues long. V gave up 2 bases and J gave up 4 bases, with 2 bases separating them. Germline values: CDR1 MNHNY, CDR2 SVGAGI (reference sequence). The CDR3 sequence is CASSYPETQYF. CDR3 sequence (DNA): TGTGCCAGCAGTTACCCAGAGACCCAGTACTTC.

This sequence joins TRBV5-1 and TRBJ2-1, with TRBD2 identical over 7 bases. Unmatched junction bases numbered 8, after V lost 4 bases and J lost 4 bases. Germline V gene lookup returns CDR1 SGHRS and CDR2 YFSETQ. The CDR3 has 15 residues. CDR3 DNA sequence: TGCGCCAGCAGCCTAGAAGCGGGGCGATACAATGAGCAGTTCTTC. Translating gives CASSLEAGRYNEQFF.

DNA of the CDR3: TGTGCCTGGAGCGCGACAGGGTGGGCGACCTCCTACGAGCAGTACTTC. Protein: CAWSATGWATSYEQYF. The J gene is TRBJ2-7, the V gene TRBV30; 7 bases fit TRBD1. The germline CDR1 and CDR2 sequences are GTSNPN and SVGIG (reference sequence). The CDR3 runs to 16 residues. The J segment lost 0 bases and the V segment lost 3 bases, leaving 11 bases of the junction unmatched.

Details on this clone: Mismatch with germline at one junction end may stem from a read error. V is TRBV28 and J is TRBJ1-2, with 7 bases that match TRBD1. The CDR3 consists of 15 residues. Germline-derived CDR1 and CDR2 are MDHEN and SYDVKM. CDR3 coding DNA: TGTGCCAGCCGTTTGGACAGGCCACCTAACTATGGCTACACCTTC. Encoded protein: CASRLDRPPNYGYTF.

The chain carries TRBV5-4 and TRBJ1-2, with D tentatively TRBD1 (5 bases). The V end lost 4 bases, the J end lost 3 bases, and 19 bases lay between the germline ends. The CDR3 runs to 16 residues. Germline V gene lookup returns CDR1 SGHNT and CDR2 YYREEE (reference sequence). The CDR3 protein is CASSIGQGNRHYGYTF. The CDR3 DNA follows: TGTGCCAGCAGCATAGGGCAGGGCAATCGTCACTATGGCTACACCTTC.

V gene TRBV11-1 combines with J gene TRBJ1-5; D not resolved. V was trimmed by 3 bases and J by 2 bases, leaving 5 bases between them. The CDR3 consists of 13 residues. The germline V gene has CDR1 SGHAT and CDR2 FQDESV (reference sequence). The CDR3 DNA follows: TGTGCCAGCAGCTTGCAGCGCAATCAGCCCCAGCATTTT. This sequence encodes CASSLQRNQPQHF.

The chain recombines TRBV7-8 with TRBJ1-1, with D tentatively TRBD1 (6 bases). CDR1 and CDR2 (germline): SGHVS, FQNEAQ. Between the trimmed V and J ends, which lost 3 bases and 4 bases, there was a span of 9 bases. There are 13 residues in the CDR3. The CDR3 nucleotides read TGTGCCAGCAGCTTGCAGGGGAGCACTGAAGCTTTCTTT. Protein product: CASSLQGSTEAFF.

V usage is TRBV4-1 and J usage is TRBJ2-3; 8 bases agree with TRBD1. Germline lookup yields CDR1 MGHRA and CDR2 YSYEKL. This CDR3 is built from 14 residues. V gave up 4 bases and J gave up 6 bases; unmatched junction bases: 6. CDR3 DNA: TGCGCCAGCAGCCTATGGACAGGGATGGATACGCAGTATTTT. Translated, it gives CASSLWTGMDTQYF.

The chain combines TRBV27 with TRBJ2-3, with a weak D call TRBD1 (6 bases). The CDR3 sequence is 17 residues long. The ends were cut back, 6 bases at V and 6 bases at J, with 25 bases in the middle. CDR1 MNHEY and CDR2 SMNVEV come from the germline V gene (reference sequence). The CDR3, as DNA: TGTGCCAGCAGCAGATTGACCGGGACAACTGCCGATGATACGCAGTATTTT. Its translation: CASSRLTGTTADDTQYF.

This clone has only a few counts. This chain uses TRBV7-2 with TRBJ1-2; 7 nucleotides align to TRBD1. V lost 4 bases and J lost 8; bases outside the gene matches: 7. Germline lookup yields CDR1 SGHTA and CDR2 FQGNSA. The CDR3 is 13 amino acids. The DNA for the CDR3 is TGTGCCAGCAGCTGGGGACAGCGTGGAGGCTACACCTTC. It encodes CASSWGQRGGYTF.

This clone was recorded once. The chain uses TRBV19 and TRBJ2-2, with 9 nucleotides matching TRBD2. This CDR3 region has 17 residues. Germline assignment: CDR1 LNHDA and CDR2 SQIVND (reference sequence). Losses at the gene ends were 4 bases for V and 2 bases for J; bases not matched to a gene: 8. For the CDR3, the DNA is TGTGCCAGTAGTAAGCTAGCGGGGAACATTAACACCGGGGAGCTGTTTTTT. Protein product: CASSKLAGNINTGELFF.

This clone appeared once. V is TRBV19 and J is TRBJ2-2; D possibly matches TRBD1 or TRBD2 (5 bases each). Trimming took off 5 bases at V and 4 bases at J, with 17 bases between the two ends. Per the germline V gene, CDR1 is LNHDA and CDR2 is SQIVND (reference sequence). This CDR3 spans 16 amino acids. CDR3 coding DNA: TGTGCCAGTAGTCAGATCCGGGACCTCTCCACCGGGGAGCTGTTTTTT. The encoded protein is CASSQIRDLSTGELFF. The whole variable domain, filled in from reference TRBV19 and TRBJ2-2, reads DGGITQSPKYLFRKEGQNVTLSCEQNLNHDAMYWYRQDPGQGLRLIYYSQIVNDFQKGDIAEGYSVSREKKESFPLTVTSAQKNPTAFYLCASSQIRDLSTGELFFGEGSRLTVL.

This clone occurred once. The V call is TRBV7-6, the J call TRBJ1-3; the D is unclear. Germline assignment: CDR1 SGHVS and CDR2 FNYEAQ. This CDR3 is 13 amino acids long. Trimming shortened V by 5 bases and J by 8 bases, and 13 bases separated the two germline ends. CDR3 nucleotide sequence: TGTGCCAGCAGCGGTGAGTTCGTGGACACCATATATTTT. Translated: CASSGEFVDTIYF.

This clone was counted once. This rearrangement joins TRBV7-9 to TRBJ1-6; 7 nucleotides match TRBD1. The ends lost 2 bases at V and 9 bases at J; junction bases unmatched: 7. This CDR3 is built from 15 residues. Germline V gene sequence: CDR1 SEHNR, CDR2 FQNEAQ (reference sequence). CDR3 DNA: TGTGCCAGCAGCTTAACAGGGGAGCTGGGTTCACCCCTCCACTTT. It is translated as CASSLTGELGSPLHF. Full variable domain (missing parts from reference TRBV7-9 and TRBJ1-6): DTGVSQNPRHKITKRGQNVTFRCDPISEHNRLYWYRQTLGQGPEFLTYFQNEAQLEKSRLLSDRFSAERPKGSFSTLEIQRTEQGDSAMYLCASSLTGELGSPLHFGNGTRLTVT.

The rearrangement uses TRBV5-1 and TRBJ2-3; TRBD1 might be the D (5 bases). This CDR3 has 15 residues. CDR1 and CDR2 (germline): SGHRS, YFSETQ. Trimming stripped 5 bases from V and 5 bases from J, with 18 bases between. The CDR3 DNA is TGCGCCAGCAGGAGGTCCCAGGGTTCCGTAGATACGCAGTATTTT. Encoded protein: CASRRSQGSVDTQYF.

The chain employs TRBV18 and TRBJ2-7; possibly TRBD2 for D (6 bases). CDR1 and CDR2 (germline): KGHSH, LQKENI. The CDR3 is 15 residues long. Trimming removed 2 bases at V and 0 bases at J, with 11 bases between. This CDR3 reads CASSPAQRASYEQYF. The CDR3 region has the DNA TGTGCCAGCTCACCAGCTCAGCGGGCCTCCTACGAGCAGTACTTC. Supplemented by reference TRBV18 and TRBJ2-7, the full variable domain reads NAGVMQNPRHLVRRRGQEARLRCSPMKGHSHVYWYRQLPEEGLKFMVYLQKENIIDESGMPKERFSAEFPKEGPSILRIQQVVRGDSAAYFCASSPAQRASYEQYFGPGTRLTVT.